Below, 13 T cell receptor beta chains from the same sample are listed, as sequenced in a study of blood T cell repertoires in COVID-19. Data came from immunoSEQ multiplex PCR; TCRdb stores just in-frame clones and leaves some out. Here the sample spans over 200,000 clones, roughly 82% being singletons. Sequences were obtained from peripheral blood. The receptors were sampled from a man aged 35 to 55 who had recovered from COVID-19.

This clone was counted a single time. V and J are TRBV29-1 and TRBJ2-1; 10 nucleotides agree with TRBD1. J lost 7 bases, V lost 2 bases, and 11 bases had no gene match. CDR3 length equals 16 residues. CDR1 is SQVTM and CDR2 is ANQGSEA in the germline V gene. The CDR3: CSVELMGQGPRNEQFF. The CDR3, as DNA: TGCAGCGTTGAATTAATGGGACAGGGGCCCAGGAATGAGCAGTTCTTC.

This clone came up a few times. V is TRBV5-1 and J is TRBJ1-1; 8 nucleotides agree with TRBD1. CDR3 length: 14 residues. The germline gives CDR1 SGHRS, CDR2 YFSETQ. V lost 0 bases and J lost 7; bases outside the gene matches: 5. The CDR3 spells CASSLETGVSEAFF. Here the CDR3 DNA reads TGCGCCAGCAGCTTGGAGACAGGGGTGAGTGAAGCTTTCTTT.

The CDR3 DNA reads as TGTGCCAGCAGTCCGGCAGATACGCAGTATTTT. Translated: CASSPADTQYF. The J gene is TRBJ2-3, the V gene TRBV12-3 or TRBV12-4, with D uncertain. The length of the CDR3 is 11 residues. Trimming removed 5 bases at V and 4 bases at J, with 4 bases between.

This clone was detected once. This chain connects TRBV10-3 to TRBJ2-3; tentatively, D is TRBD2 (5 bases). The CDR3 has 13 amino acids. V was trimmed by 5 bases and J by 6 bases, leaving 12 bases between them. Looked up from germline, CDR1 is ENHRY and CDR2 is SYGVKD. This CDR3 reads CAISPNTGDTQYF. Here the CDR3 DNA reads TGTGCCATCAGTCCGAATACGGGGGATACGCAGTATTTT.

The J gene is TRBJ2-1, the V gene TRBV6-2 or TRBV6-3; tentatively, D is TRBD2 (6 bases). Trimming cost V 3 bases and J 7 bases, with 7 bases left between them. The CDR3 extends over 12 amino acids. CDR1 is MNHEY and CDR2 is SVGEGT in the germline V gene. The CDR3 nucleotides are TGTGCCAGCAGTTATGGGGGGAATGAGCAGTTCTTC. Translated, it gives CASSYGGNEQFF.

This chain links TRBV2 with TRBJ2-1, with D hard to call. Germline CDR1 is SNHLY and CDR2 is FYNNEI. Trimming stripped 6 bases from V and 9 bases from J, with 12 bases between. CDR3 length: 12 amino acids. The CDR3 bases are TGTGCCAGCAGCCCAGCCCCGGGTGAGCAGTTCTTC. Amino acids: CASSPAPGEQFF. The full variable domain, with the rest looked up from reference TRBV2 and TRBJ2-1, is EPEVTQTPSHQVTQMGQEVILRCVPISNHLYFYWYRQILGQKVEFLVSFYNNEISEKSEIFDDQFSVERPDGSNFTLKIRSTKLEDSAMYFCASSPAPGEQFFGPGTRLTVL.

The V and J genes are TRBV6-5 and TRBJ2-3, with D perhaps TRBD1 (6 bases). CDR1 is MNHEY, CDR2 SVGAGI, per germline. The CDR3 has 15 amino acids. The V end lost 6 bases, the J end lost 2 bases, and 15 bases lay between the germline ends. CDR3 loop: CASSVPRGYTDTQYF. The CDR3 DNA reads TGTGCCAGCAGCGTTCCCAGGGGCTACACAGATACGCAGTATTTT.

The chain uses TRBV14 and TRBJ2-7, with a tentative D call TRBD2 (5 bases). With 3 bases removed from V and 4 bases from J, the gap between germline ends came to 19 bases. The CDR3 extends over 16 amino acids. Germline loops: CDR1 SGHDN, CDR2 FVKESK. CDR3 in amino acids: CASSHRQRLRGYEQYF. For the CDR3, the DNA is TGTGCCAGCAGCCACCGCCAGCGCCTACGAGGGTACGAGCAGTACTTC.

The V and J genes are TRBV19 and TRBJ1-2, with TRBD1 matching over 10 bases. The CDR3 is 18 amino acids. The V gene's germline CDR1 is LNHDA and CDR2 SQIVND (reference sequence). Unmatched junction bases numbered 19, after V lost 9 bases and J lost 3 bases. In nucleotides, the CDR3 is TGTGCCAGCACGAATTTGGGGGGGACAGGGGAAAGAGACTATGGCTACACCTTC. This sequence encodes CASTNLGGTGERDYGYTF.

The DNA for the CDR3 is TGTGCCAGCAGCCTAGACAGGGTCGGCTACACCTTC. It is translated as CASSLDRVGYTF. The chain recombines TRBV7-9 with TRBJ1-2, with TRBD1 matching over 7 bases. Germline V gene sequence: CDR1 SEHNR, CDR2 FQNEAQ (reference sequence). The junction had 5 bases not matched to a gene; V was cut back by 5 bases and J by 8 bases. The CDR3 contains 12 residues.

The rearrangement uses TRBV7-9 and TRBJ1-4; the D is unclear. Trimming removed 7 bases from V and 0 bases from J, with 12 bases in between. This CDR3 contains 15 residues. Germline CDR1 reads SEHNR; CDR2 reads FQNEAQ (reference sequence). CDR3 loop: CASKAGAATNEKLFF. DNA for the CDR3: TGTGCCAGCAAGGCAGGCGCAGCAACTAATGAAAAACTGTTTTTT.

The CDR3: CASRGGTASNQPQHF. The DNA for the CDR3 is TGTGCCAGCAGGGGCGGGACGGCTAGCAATCAGCCCCAGCATTTT. The rearrangement links TRBV6-5 to TRBJ1-5, with D maybe TRBD1 (5 bases). Germline lookup yields CDR1 MNHEY and CDR2 SVGAGI. The CDR3 runs to 15 residues. The V and J ends lost 6 bases and 0 bases respectively, with 12 bases between them.

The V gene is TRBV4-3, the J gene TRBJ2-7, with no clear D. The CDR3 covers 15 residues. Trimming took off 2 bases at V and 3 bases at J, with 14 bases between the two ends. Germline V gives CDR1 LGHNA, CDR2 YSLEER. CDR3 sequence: CASSQSPQTLYEQYF. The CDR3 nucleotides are TGCGCCAGCAGCCAAAGCCCCCAAACCCTCTACGAGCAGTACTTC.